The 27 T cell receptor beta chains listed next were all sequenced from one sample in a study of vaccination effects on CD4 cells after COVID-19. With roughly 10 days of culture completed, CD4+ T cells were isolated. PCR confirmed that the person was infected with SARS-CoV-2 between March and December 2020. As their vaccination, participants received two doses of either BNT162b2 or mRNA-1273. The protocol was immunoSEQ multiplex PCR, while the TCRdb copy is restricted to in-frame clones and leaves out a portion. The data contain around 44,000 clones, 76% of them singletons. No antigen has been assigned to these receptors. This material consisted of CD4+ T cells from PBMCs cultured without peptide, taken after COVID-19 vaccination. Receptors originate from a human donor who had a prior SARS-CoV-2 infection.

The V call is TRBV5-4, the J call TRBJ1-1; 7 bases fit TRBD1. V trimming: 4 bases; J trimming: 4 bases; junction bases outside the gene matches: 10. Per germline, CDR1 SGHNT and CDR2 YYREEE (reference sequence). This CDR3 comprises 15 residues. CDR3 bases: TGTGCCAGCAGCACAAGACAGGGTAGGATCACTGAAGCTTTCTTT. Translating gives CASSTRQGRITEAFF.

The V gene is TRBV16, the J gene TRBJ1-5; no firm D call. The CDR3 contains 13 residues. Germline V gene data show CDR1 as KGHSY and CDR2 as FQNENV. With 5 bases removed from V and 5 bases from J, the gap between germline ends came to 10 bases. DNA of the CDR3: TGTGCCAGCAGCGCCACAAGGGATCAGCCCCAGCATTTT. Residues: CASSATRDQPQHF.

The chain combines TRBV29-1 with TRBJ2-7, with 7 bases lining up with TRBD1. The trim removed 5 bases at V and 2 bases at J, leaving 6 bases unmatched. CDR1 and CDR2 (germline): SQVTM, ANQGSEA. This CDR3 region has 13 residues. DNA for the CDR3: TGCAGCGTTACCGGACAGGTGGCCTACGAGCAGTACTTC. Protein sequence: CSVTGQVAYEQYF.

The J gene is TRBJ2-3, the V gene TRBV7-3; D gene unclear. In germline, CDR1 is SGHTA, CDR2 FQGTGA. Trimming left V 0 bases short and J 1 base short, with 2 bases between. The CDR3 totals 13 residues. The DNA for the CDR3 is TGTGCCAGCAGCTTAACGGGCACAGATACGCAGTATTTT. Its translation is CASSLTGTDTQYF.

This clone was found once. This chain connects TRBV24-1 to TRBJ1-5; 10 bases align to TRBD1. After removal of 3 bases from V and 5 bases from J, the junction contained 6 bases not matched to a gene. There are 16 residues in the CDR3. CDR1 and CDR2 from the germline V gene are KGHDR and SFDVKD. CDR3 residues: CATSDPRQGADQPQHF. The CDR3 DNA reads TGTGCCACCAGTGATCCTCGACAGGGGGCAGATCAGCCCCAGCATTTT.

This clone was found once. The CDR3 loop reads CASSEEGWTGELFF. Here the CDR3 DNA reads TGTGCCAGCAGTGAAGAGGGCTGGACCGGGGAGCTGTTTTTT. V is TRBV2 and J is TRBJ2-2, with unresolved D. Germline CDR1 reads SNHLY; CDR2 reads FYNNEI. This CDR3 spans 14 amino acids. The ends were cut back, 1 base at V and 5 bases at J, with 8 bases in the middle.

This rearrangement joins TRBV4-2 to TRBJ1-5, with 8 bases fitting TRBD1. Germline-derived CDR1 and CDR2 are LGHNA and YNFKEQ. The CDR3 has 15 amino acids. V trimming: 1 base; J trimming: 3 bases; junction bases outside the gene matches: 2. The CDR3 DNA sequence: TGTGCCAGCAGCCAAGGGACAGGGTTCAATCAGCCCCAGCATTTT. It codes for CASSQGTGFNQPQHF.

The gene calls are TRBV14 and TRBJ2-7; 10 nucleotides match TRBD2. CDR1 and CDR2 (germline): SGHDN, FVKESK. CDR3 size: 15 residues. Trimming removed 5 bases from V and 1 base from J; junction bases left unmatched: 5. The CDR3: CASSEGLANSYEQYF. In DNA, the CDR3 is TGTGCCAGCAGCGAGGGACTAGCGAATTCCTACGAGCAGTACTTC. Full variable domain (missing parts from reference TRBV14 and TRBJ2-7): EAGVTQFPSHSVIEKGQTVTLRCDPISGHDNLYWYRRVMGKEIKFLLHFVKESKQDESGMPNNRFLAERTGGTYSTLKVQPAELEDSGVYFCASSEGLANSYEQYFGPGTRLTVT.

This sequence joins TRBV7-2 and TRBJ1-2; no clear D gene. The CDR3 consists of 11 residues. Trimming stripped 8 bases from V and 5 bases from J, with 9 bases between. CDR1 SGHTA and CDR2 FQGNSA come from the germline V gene. The CDR3 nucleotides read TGTGCCAGCGGGGATTCTTATGGCTACACCTTC. Its translation is CASGDSYGYTF.

The rearrangement links TRBV7-2 to TRBJ2-7; D ambiguous. Germline loops: CDR1 SGHTA, CDR2 FQGNSA. CDR3 length: 15 amino acids. Between the trimmed V and J ends, which lost 1 base and 3 bases, there was a span of 13 bases. CDR3 protein: CASSLVSATNYEQYF. Written as DNA, the CDR3 is TGTGCCAGCAGCTTAGTTTCCGCTACCAACTACGAGCAGTACTTC.

V and J are TRBV5-1 and TRBJ1-2; 7 positions match TRBD1. The CDR3 runs 13 residues. The V and J ends lost 4 bases and 6 bases, in that order; junction bases with no gene match: 6. The germline gives CDR1 SGHRS, CDR2 YFSETQ. The CDR3 DNA reads TGCGCCAGCAGCCTGACAGGGTCGGATGGCTACACCTTC. It is translated as CASSLTGSDGYTF.

The V call is TRBV21-1, the J call TRBJ1-2. TRBV21-1 has pseudogene status. CDR3 length equals 15 residues. Here the CDR3 reads CASSKEKCSTYGYTF. For the CDR3, the DNA is TGTGCCAGCAGCAAAGAGAAGTGCTCTACCTATGGCTACACCTTC.

The V call is TRBV5-1, the J call TRBJ2-2; 16 bases are a match to TRBD2. Trimming cost V 4 bases and J 5 bases; bases outside gene matches: 5. CDR1 and CDR2 from the germline V gene are SGHRS and YFSETQ. This CDR3 is 17 amino acids long. This CDR3 is CASSPGLAGGSTGELFF. CDR3 bases: TGCGCCAGCAGCCCGGGACTAGCGGGAGGGAGTACCGGGGAGCTGTTTTTT.

This clone was seen more than once but under ten times. The chain uses TRBV18 and TRBJ1-5; D remains unclear. This CDR3 region has 13 residues. V was cut by 2 bases and J by 0 bases, with 2 bases left in between. CDR1 and CDR2 (germline): KGHSH, LQKENI. The CDR3 bases are TGTGCCAGCTCACCAGATAGCAATCAGCCCCAGCATTTT. The encoded protein is CASSPDSNQPQHF.

This rearrangement joins TRBV2 to TRBJ1-2, with D maybe TRBD1 (5 bases). This CDR3 has 14 residues. Germline CDR1 reads SNHLY; CDR2 reads FYNNEI. Trimming took off 3 bases at V and 4 bases at J, with 12 bases between the two ends. As DNA, the CDR3 is TGTGCCAGCAGTGAGGGGCGCCTACTCTATGGCTACACCTTC. As protein: CASSEGRLLYGYTF.

The V gene is TRBV24-1, the J gene TRBJ2-7, with D possibly matching TRBD2 (7 bases). Between the trimmed V and J ends, which lost 3 bases and 2 bases, there was a span of 25 bases. The V gene's germline CDR1 is KGHDR and CDR2 SFDVKD. The CDR3 consists of 19 residues. DNA of the CDR3: TGTGCCACCAGTGATGGCGGGGGCGAGGGACTCAAAGGCCCCTACGAGCAGTACTTC. It is translated as CATSDGGGEGLKGPYEQYF.

This chain uses TRBV5-1 with TRBJ1-2; D not certain. The V end was cut by 0 bases, the J end by 2 bases, with 8 bases between. The germline CDR1 and CDR2 sequences are SGHRS and YFSETQ. The CDR3 is 14 residues long. The CDR3 is CASSLGSANYGYTF. Written as DNA, the CDR3 is TGCGCCAGCAGCTTGGGGTCAGCAAACTATGGCTACACCTTC. The whole variable domain, remainder taken from reference TRBV5-1 and TRBJ1-2, is KAGVTQTPRYLIKTRGQQVTLSCSPISGHRSVSWYQQTPGQGLQFLFEYFSETQRNKGNFPGRFSGRQFSNSRSEMNVSTLELGDSALYLCASSLGSANYGYTFGSGTRLTVV.

The chain has TRBV7-2 and TRBJ2-7, with D uncertain. V was shortened by 5 bases and J by 6 bases, with 14 bases between the two germline ends. This CDR3 is 13 amino acids long. Germline V gene sequence: CDR1 SGHTA, CDR2 FQGNSA. CDR3 region: CASSLLGIFEQYF. The CDR3 nucleotides read TGTGCCAGCAGCCTCCTAGGTATTTTCGAGCAGTACTTC.

The chain combines TRBV5-4 with TRBJ2-5, with D possibly TRBD1 on 6 matching bases. V lost 4 bases and J lost 5, with 12 bases in between. This CDR3 spans 13 amino acids. CDR1 and CDR2 from the germline V gene are SGHNT and YYREEE (reference sequence). CDR3 protein: CASSRDIGETQYF. In nucleotides, the CDR3 is TGTGCCAGCAGCCGGGACATTGGGGAGACCCAGTACTTC.

The V gene is TRBV5-1, the J gene TRBJ2-7; D is perhaps TRBD2 (7 bases). Trimming pared 2 bases from V and 4 bases from J, leaving 13 bases between. This CDR3 has 14 amino acids. Germline assignment: CDR1 SGHRS and CDR2 YFSETQ. The CDR3 coding sequence is TGCGCCAGCAGCTTCATGGGGGGGCCGTACGAGCAGTACTTC. It specifies CASSFMGGPYEQYF.

This chain uses TRBV24-1 with TRBJ1-5, with no clear D. CDR1 and CDR2 from the germline V gene are KGHDR and SFDVKD. The V end lost 0 bases, the J end lost 5 bases, and 22 bases lay between the germline ends. The CDR3 length is 19 residues. The CDR3 region has the DNA TGTGCCACCAGTGATTTGGCCGACCTAGCCGGGAGAGCCGATCAGCCCCAGCATTTT. Translation: CATSDLADLAGRADQPQHF.

V is TRBV18 and J is TRBJ2-1; 8 bases are shared with TRBD1. Per germline, CDR1 KGHSH and CDR2 LQKENI. V trimming: 8 bases; J trimming: 5 bases; junction bases outside the gene matches: 11. The CDR3 is made up of 15 amino acids. CDR3 residues: CASGTGGTRNNEQFF. CDR3 nucleotide sequence: TGTGCCAGCGGCACAGGGGGTACTAGGAACAATGAGCAGTTCTTC. Full variable domain (outside the CDR3, taken from reference TRBV18 and TRBJ2-1): NAGVMQNPRHLVRRRGQEARLRCSPMKGHSHVYWYRQLPEEGLKFMVYLQKENIIDESGMPKERFSAEFPKEGPSILRIQQVVRGDSAAYFCASGTGGTRNNEQFFGPGTRLTVL.

The rearrangement uses TRBV2 and TRBJ2-7, with 8 bases fitting TRBD1. CDR3 length: 14 residues. Germline V gene lookup returns CDR1 SNHLY and CDR2 FYNNEI. V lost 5 bases to trimming and J lost 4 bases; unmatched junction nucleotides: 7. CDR3 in amino acids: CASSLSGGWYEQYF. The CDR3 bases are TGTGCCAGCAGTCTCTCAGGGGGCTGGTACGAGCAGTACTTC.

The V call is TRBV5-1, the J call TRBJ2-2, with TRBD1 identical over 10 bases. This CDR3 contains 18 residues. Trimming at V came to 3 bases and at J to 1 base, leaving 9 bases not matched to a gene. From germline, CDR1 is SGHRS and CDR2 YFSETQ. CDR3 sequence reads: CASSYQPRDRGNTGELFF. CDR3 coding DNA: TGCGCCAGCAGCTACCAACCCAGGGACAGGGGGAACACCGGGGAGCTGTTTTTT.

CDR3 sequence reads: CASSHRDRGNTEAFF. CDR3 nucleotides: TGTGCCAGCTCACACCGGGACAGGGGGAACACTGAAGCTTTCTTT. The chain recombines TRBV18 with TRBJ1-1; TRBD1 aligns across 10 bases. CDR3 size: 15 residues. Germline assignment: CDR1 KGHSH and CDR2 LQKENI. Trimming cost V 4 bases and J 1 base; bases outside gene matches: 3.

This chain links TRBV15 with TRBJ2-1; D uncertain. From germline, CDR1 is LNHNV and CDR2 YYDKDF (reference sequence). V lost 0 bases, J lost 7 bases, and 10 bases lay in between. The CDR3 runs 14 residues. For the CDR3, the DNA is TGTGCCACCAGCAGAGATCTAAAAGGGAATGAGCAGTTCTTC. Translated: CATSRDLKGNEQFF.

The V gene is TRBV5-6, the J gene TRBJ1-2, with D unclear. The CDR3 has 16 residues. V was clipped by 1 base and J by 8 bases, with 21 bases between them. Germline values: CDR1 SGHDT, CDR2 YYEEEE. CDR3 amino acids: CASSLSYGSPVGGYTF. The CDR3 nucleotides are TGTGCCAGCAGCTTGAGTTATGGGAGTCCTGTCGGAGGCTACACCTTC.